This T cell receptor (beta chain) was identified in a study of cytomegalovirus exposure and HLA in healthy donors. Repertoires were generated with immunoSEQ multiplex PCR, while TCRdb's copy carries only in-frame clones and drops some. The profile shows about 97,000 clones, about 95% of them singletons. Note on this clone: Its cognate antigen is unknown. The junction departs from germline at one end; a sequencing error may be responsible.

Study outcomes and limitations: A subsequent analysis found that TCR clusters from the first cohort also tended to co-occur in the roughly 120 validation repertoires, with approximately 95% of cluster scores above 0. The listing of 150 to 200 TCR beta chains classed them as cytomegalovirus-associated.

CDR3 size: 15 residues. CDR1 and CDR2 from the germline V gene are SSHAT and FNYEAQ (reference sequence). V gene TRBV7-7 combines with J gene TRBJ2-1; 11 bases are a match to TRBD2. Sequenced input: PBMCs. This receptor was obtained from a woman between 18 and 29 years old in good health and CMV-seronegative. The CDR3, as DNA: TGTGCTAGCAGCTTCGGACTAGCGGGTGGCAATGAGCAGTTCTTC. It encodes CASSFGLAGGNEQFF.